The rows below give T cell receptor beta chains drawn from one sample of a study of PD-1 blockade in classical Hodgkin lymphoma. Clones were read by immunoSEQ multiplex PCR, and TCRdb kept only the in-frame ones, dropping some. The sample lists roughly 15,000 clones, about two thirds occurring once. The sample here was peripheral blood mononuclear cells (PBMCs), taken before the second cycle of nivolumab. The receptors were sampled from a human donor with classical Hodgkin lymphoma. CDR3s include the opening cysteine and the closing phenylalanine or tryptophan. A D gene is named only where the DNA matches it firmly. For some rows the clone size is stated as once, few or many, or as a class when expanded; others skip it.

len,v_gene,abundance,d_gene,j_gene,CDR3aa,CDR3nt
15,TRBV7-9,-,TRBD2,TRBJ2-3,CASSLTSGFTDTQYF,TGTGCCAGCAGCTTGACTAGCGGGTTCACAGATACGCAGTATTTT
13,TRBV28,-,-,TRBJ2-7,CASSLPGASEQYF,TGTGCCAGCAGTTTGCCGGGAGCCTCCGAGCAGTACTTC
15,TRBV5-1,-,TRBD1,TRBJ2-1,CASSLEGASYNEQFF,TGCGCCAGCAGCTTGGAGGGGGCCTCCTACAATGAGCAGTTCTTC
15,TRBV5-4,few,TRBD2,TRBJ2-5,CASSLSGRPSETQYF,TGTGCCAGCAGCCTGAGCGGGAGGCCCTCGGAGACCCAGTACTTC
14,TRBV5-6,medium-sized,TRBD1,TRBJ2-7,CASSATGQPYEQYF,TGTGCCAGCAGCGCGACGGGACAGCCCTACGAGCAGTACTTC
15,TRBV5-8,-,TRBD2,TRBJ2-7,CASSFWAGGIYEQYF,TGTGCCAGCAGCTTCTGGGCGGGAGGCATCTACGAGCAGTACTTC
16,TRBV10-3,large,TRBD1,TRBJ1-5,CAISDLDRGENQPQHF,TGTGCCATCAGTGACCTCGACAGGGGGGAGAATCAGCCCCAGCATTTT
17,TRBV14,medium-sized,TRBD2,TRBJ2-7,CASSQDTSGRPFYEQYF,TGTGCCAGCAGCCAAGATACTAGCGGGAGACCCTTCTACGAGCAGTACTTC
16,TRBV27,few,TRBD1,TRBJ1-5,CASSLNGGTGYQPQHF,TGTGCCAGCAGTTTAAATGGGGGGACAGGGTATCAGCCCCAGCATTTT
10,TRBV6-1,-,-,TRBJ2-5,CASWQETQYF,TGTGCCAGCTGGCAAGAGACCCAGTACTTC
13,TRBV5-1,medium-sized,-,TRBJ1-2,CASSSDLSGGYTF,TGCGCCAGCAGCTCAGATCTAAGTGGTGGCTACACCTTC
14,TRBV16,-,-,TRBJ2-7,CASSQRQGSYEQYF,TGTGCCAGCAGCCAAAGGCAGGGGTCCTACGAGCAGTACTTC
15,TRBV2,-,-,TRBJ1-1,CASSATEPWNTEAFF,TGTGCCAGCAGTGCCACGGAGCCGTGGAACACTGAAGCTTTCTTT
15,TRBV7-2,-,TRBD1,TRBJ1-2,CASSASGTGAYGYTF,TGTGCCAGCAGCGCCTCCGGGACAGGGGCATATGGCTACACCTTC
18,TRBV5-4,-,TRBD1,TRBJ1-6,CASLQGDRGTRLGSPLHF,TGTGCCAGCCTCCAAGGGGACAGGGGGACCCGATTGGGATCACCCCTCCACTTT
15,TRBV25-1,-,-,TRBJ1-4,CASSESGRTDEKLFF,TGTGCCAGCAGTGAATCGGGAAGGACGGATGAAAAACTGTTTTTT
14,TRBV5-4,-,-,TRBJ1-1,CASSFNGEDTEAFF,TGTGCCAGCAGCTTTAATGGTGAGGACACTGAAGCTTTCTTT
13,TRBV19,few,-,TRBJ1-1,CASSIQGNTEAFF,TGTGCCAGTAGTATTCAGGGGAACACTGAAGCTTTCTTT
13,TRBV7-2,-,-,TRBJ2-1,CASSLGVRGEQFF,TGTGCCAGCAGCTTAGGAGTTCGAGGAGAGCAGTTCTTC
17,TRBV4-2,-,TRBD2,TRBJ2-1,CASRRMGLAGGLSEQFF,TGTGCCAGCAGACGAATGGGACTAGCGGGAGGGCTCTCTGAGCAGTTCTTC
13,TRBV28,-,-,TRBJ2-7,CASSLPGNYEQYF,TGTGCCAGCAGCCTCCCCGGGAACTACGAGCAGTACTTC
15,TRBV27,-,TRBD2,TRBJ2-7,CASSGRLAGAHEQYF,TGTGCCAGCAGCGGGAGACTAGCGGGAGCCCACGAGCAGTACTTC
15,TRBV7-2,-,TRBD1,TRBJ2-7,CASSLGGQGSYEQYF,TGTGCCAGCAGCTTAGGCGGACAGGGATCCTACGAGCAGTACTTC
17,TRBV7-8,-,TRBD2,TRBJ2-6,CASSLVAGGSGANVLTF,TGTGCCAGCAGCTTAGTGGCGGGAGGATCCGGGGCCAACGTCCTGACTTTC
17,TRBV28,-,TRBD1,TRBJ1-5,CASSLFRGLYSNQPQHF,TGTGCCAGCAGTTTATTTAGGGGGCTATATAGCAATCAGCCCCAGCATTTT
15,TRBV5-1,-,-,TRBJ2-7,CASSLAAGRDYEQYF,TGCGCCAGCAGCCTGGCGGCAGGGCGAGACTACGAGCAGTACTTC
12,TRBV9,-,-,TRBJ2-1,CASSVEGGEQFF,TGTGCCAGCAGCGTAGAAGGAGGCGAGCAGTTCTTC
15,TRBV7-9,-,TRBD2,TRBJ2-7,CASSYPGLAFDEQYF,TGTGCCAGCAGCTACCCGGGACTAGCGTTCGACGAGCAGTACTTC
16,TRBV15,-,TRBD2,TRBJ2-1,CATSRGGTSGLNEQFF,TGTGCCACCAGCAGAGGCGGGACTAGCGGGCTCAATGAGCAGTTCTTC